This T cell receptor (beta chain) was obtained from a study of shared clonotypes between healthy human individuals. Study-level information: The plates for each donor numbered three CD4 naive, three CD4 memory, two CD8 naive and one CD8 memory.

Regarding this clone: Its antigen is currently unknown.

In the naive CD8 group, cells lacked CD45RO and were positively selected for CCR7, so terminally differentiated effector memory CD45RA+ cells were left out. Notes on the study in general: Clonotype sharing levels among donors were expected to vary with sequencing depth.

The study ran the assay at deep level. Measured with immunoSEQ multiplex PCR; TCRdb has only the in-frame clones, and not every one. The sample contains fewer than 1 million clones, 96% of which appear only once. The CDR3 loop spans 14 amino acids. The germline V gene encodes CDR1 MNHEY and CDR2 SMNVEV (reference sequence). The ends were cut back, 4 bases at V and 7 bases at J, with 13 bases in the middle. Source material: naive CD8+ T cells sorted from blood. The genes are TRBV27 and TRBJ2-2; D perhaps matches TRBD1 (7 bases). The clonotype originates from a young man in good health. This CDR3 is CASSSPGGLGELFF. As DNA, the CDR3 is TGTGCCAGCAGTTCACCAGGGGGGCTCGGGGAGCTGTTTTTT.